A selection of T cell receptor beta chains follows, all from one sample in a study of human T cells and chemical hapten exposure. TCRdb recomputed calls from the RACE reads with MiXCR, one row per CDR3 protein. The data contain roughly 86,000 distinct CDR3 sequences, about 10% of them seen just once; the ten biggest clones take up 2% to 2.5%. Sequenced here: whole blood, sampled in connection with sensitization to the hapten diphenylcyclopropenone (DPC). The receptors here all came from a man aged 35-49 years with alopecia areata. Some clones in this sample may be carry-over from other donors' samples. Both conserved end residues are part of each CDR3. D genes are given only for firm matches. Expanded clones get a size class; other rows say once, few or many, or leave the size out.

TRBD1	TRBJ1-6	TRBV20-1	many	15	TGCAGTGCACCTAGGACAGGGGGTTATAATTCACCCCTCCACTTT	CSAPRTGGYNSPLHF
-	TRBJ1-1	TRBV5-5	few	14	TGTGCCAGCAGCTTGGTCGCGGGGAACACTGAAGCTTTCTTT	CASSLVAGNTEAFF
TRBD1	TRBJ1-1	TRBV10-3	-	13	TGTGCCATCAGTGAGTCGGGACAGGGGGAAGCTTTCTTT	CAISESGQGEAFF
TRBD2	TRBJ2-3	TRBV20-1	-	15	TGCAGTGCTAGCCGAAGCGGGGGTAGCACAGATACGCAGTATTTT	CSASRSGGSTDTQYF
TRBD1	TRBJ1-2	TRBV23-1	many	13	TGCGCCAGCAGTCAGGGACAGGGCACTGGCTACACCTTC	CASSQGQGTGYTF
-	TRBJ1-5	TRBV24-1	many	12	TGTGCCACCTGGGGCAGGGAGCAGCCCCAGCATTTT	CATWGREQPQHF
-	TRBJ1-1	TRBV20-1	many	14	TGCAGTGCTAGAGATCCAGGGGCAAACACTGAAGCTTTCTTT	CSARDPGANTEAFF
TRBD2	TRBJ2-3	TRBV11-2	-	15	TGTGCCAGCAGCGCGACTAGCGGGAGTGATCTTACGCAGTATTTT	CASSATSGSDLTQYF
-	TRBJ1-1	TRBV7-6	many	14	TGTGCCAGCAGCTTAGCTTGGGGAGGCACTGAAGCTTTCTTT	CASSLAWGGTEAFF
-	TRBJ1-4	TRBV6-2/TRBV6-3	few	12	TGTGCCAGCAGTCGGACAGCCGAAAAACTGTTTTTT	CASSRTAEKLFF
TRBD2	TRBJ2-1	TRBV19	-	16	TGTGCCAGTAGTTTAACAAACAGCGGGAGGGCAAATGAGCAGTTCTTC	CASSLTNSGRANEQFF
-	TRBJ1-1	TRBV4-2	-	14	TGTGCCAGCAGCTTCGAGGCGCTTGGCACTGAAGCTTTCTTT	CASSFEALGTEAFF
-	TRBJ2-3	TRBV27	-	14	TGTGCCAGCAATAAACAGGGCATCACAGATACGCAGTATTTT	CASNKQGITDTQYF
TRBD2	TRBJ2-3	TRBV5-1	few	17	TGCGCCAGCGGGCCTAGCGGGAGACGTGCTAGCACAGATACGCAGTATTTT	CASGPSGRRASTDTQYF
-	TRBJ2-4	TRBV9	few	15	TGTGCCAGCAGCCCAGAAGGAGCCACCAAAAACATTCAGTACTTC	CASSPEGATKNIQYF
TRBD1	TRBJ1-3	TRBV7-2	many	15	TGTGCCAGCAGCTCTTCAGGGGGACCTGGAAACACCATATATTTT	CASSSSGGPGNTIYF
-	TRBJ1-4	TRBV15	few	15	TGTGCCACCAGCAGAGATAGGGGCCTCGGTGAAAAACTGTTTTTT	CATSRDRGLGEKLFF
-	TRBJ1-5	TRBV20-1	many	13	TGCAGTGCTCGCCCCCGGGCTGGGCAGCCCCAGCATTTT	CSARPRAGQPQHF
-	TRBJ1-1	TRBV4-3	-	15	TGCGCCAGCAGCCAAGATAGGCTGACGAACACTGAAGCTTTCTTT	CASSQDRLTNTEAFF
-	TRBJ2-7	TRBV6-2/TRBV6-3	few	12	TGTGCCACCGAGACAACTACCTACGAGCAGTACTTC	CATETTTYEQYF
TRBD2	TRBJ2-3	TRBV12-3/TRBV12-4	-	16	TGTGCCAGCAGTCAAGGGACTAGCCCCTTAACAGATACGCAGTATTTT	CASSQGTSPLTDTQYF
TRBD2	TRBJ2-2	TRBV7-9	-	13	TGTGCCAGCAGTTGGCGGGGGTTCGGGGAGCTGTTTTTT	CASSWRGFGELFF
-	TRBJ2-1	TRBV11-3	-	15	TGTGCCAGCAGCTTAGATCGTAGGCAGAAGGATGAGCAGTTCTTC	CASSLDRRQKDEQFF
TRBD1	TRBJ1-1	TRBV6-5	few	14	TGTGCCAGCAGTTACGACAGGGTGAACACTGAAGCTTTCTTT	CASSYDRVNTEAFF
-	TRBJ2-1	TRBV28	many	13	TGTGCCAGCAGTCCAGGGACCACGATAAAGCAGTTCTTC	CASSPGTTIKQFF
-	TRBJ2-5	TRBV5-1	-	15	TGCGCCAGCAGCCTGGACGTTGGGTTACAAGAGACCCAGTACTTC	CASSLDVGLQETQYF
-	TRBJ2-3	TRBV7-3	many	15	TGTGCCAGCAGCTCCACAACCGCAGGGACAGATACGCAGTATTTT	CASSSTTAGTDTQYF
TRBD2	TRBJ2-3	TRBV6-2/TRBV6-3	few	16	TGTGCCAGCAGGCAACTGCTAGCGGGTCCGACAGATACGCAGTATTTT	CASRQLLAGPTDTQYF
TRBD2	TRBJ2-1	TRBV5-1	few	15	TGCGCCAGCAGCTTGCGCGGGGGAGGGCGCAATGAGCAGTTCTTC	CASSLRGGGRNEQFF
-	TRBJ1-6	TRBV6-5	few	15	TGTGCCAGCAGTACTTTCCGGGACGCGAATTCACCCCTCCACTTT	CASSTFRDANSPLHF
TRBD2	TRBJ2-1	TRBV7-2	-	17	TGTGCCAGCAGCACCACCAAGGCGGGAGGGCGGTACAATGAGCAGTTCTTC	CASSTTKAGGRYNEQFF
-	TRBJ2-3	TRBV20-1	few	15	TGCAGTGCTAGGCCTACCCGGCCTAGCACAGATACGCAGTATTTT	CSARPTRPSTDTQYF
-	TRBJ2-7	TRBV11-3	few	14	TGTGCCAGCAGCTTTCTGGGCAAAGACTACGAGCAGTACTTC	CASSFLGKDYEQYF
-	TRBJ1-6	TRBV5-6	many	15	TGTGCCAGCAGCTGGGACGCGGCATGGGTGTCGCCCCTCCACTTT	CASSWDAAWVSPLHF
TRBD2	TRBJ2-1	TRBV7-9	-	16	TGTGCCAGCAGCTTATTCACTAGCGGGAGAGCCAGGGAGCAGTTCTTC	CASSLFTSGRAREQFF
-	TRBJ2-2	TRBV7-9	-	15	TGTGCCAGCAGCCGGGACTTGCTCAACACCGGGGAGCTGTTTTTT	CASSRDLLNTGELFF
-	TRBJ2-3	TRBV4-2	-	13	TGTGCCAGCAGCCAAGACCGCACAGATACGCAGTATTTT	CASSQDRTDTQYF
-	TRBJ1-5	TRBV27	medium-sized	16	TGTGCCAGCAGTTTATTGATCGGGACGGGCAATCAGCCCCAGCATTTT	CASSLLIGTGNQPQHF
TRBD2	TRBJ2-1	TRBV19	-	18	TGTGCCAGTAGTGGTGGACTAGCGGGAGGGAGGGTCTACAATGAGCAGTTCTTC	CASSGGLAGGRVYNEQFF
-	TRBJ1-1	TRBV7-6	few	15	TGTGCCAGCAGCTTGAGGGATCCCTTGAACACTGAAGCTTTCTTT	CASSLRDPLNTEAFF
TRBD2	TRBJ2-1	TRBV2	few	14	TGTGCCAGCAGTGCCGCTAGCGGCACCCGCGGGCAGTTCTTC	CASSAASGTRGQFF
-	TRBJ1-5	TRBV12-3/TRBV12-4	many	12	TGTGCCAGCAACTATCCCGGTCAGCCCCAGCATTTT	CASNYPGQPQHF
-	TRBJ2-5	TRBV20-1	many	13	TGCAGTGCTACCTTAGCTCCCCAAGAGACCCAGTACTTC	CSATLAPQETQYF
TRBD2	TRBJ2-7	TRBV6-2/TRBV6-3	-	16	TGTGCCAGCATGCCTTCGTTTAGCGGGAGCTCCTACGAGCAGTACTTC	CASMPSFSGSSYEQYF
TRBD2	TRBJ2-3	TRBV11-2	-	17	TGTGCCAGCAGCTCCCCACTGAAGCGGGAGGGCACAGATACGCAGTATTTT	CASSSPLKREGTDTQYF
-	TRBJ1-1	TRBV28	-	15	TGTGCCATTACGCCGGCCAGTGGTGAGAACACTGAAGCTTTCTTT	CAITPASGENTEAFF
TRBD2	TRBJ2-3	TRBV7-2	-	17	TGTGCCAGCAGCTTAGCGCCACTAGCGGACTACCCCGATACGCAGTATTTT	CASSLAPLADYPDTQYF
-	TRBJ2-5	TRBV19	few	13	TGTGCCAGCCAGTCGACGGGTAGGGAGACCCAGTACTTC	CASQSTGRETQYF
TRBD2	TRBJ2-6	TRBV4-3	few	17	TGCGCCAGCAGCCCTAGCGGGAGGGGGTTTGGGGCCAACGTCCTGACTTTC	CASSPSGRGFGANVLTF
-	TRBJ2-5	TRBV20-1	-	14	TGCAGTGCTAAGTCTCCGGGACCCCAAGAGACCCAGTACTTC	CSAKSPGPQETQYF
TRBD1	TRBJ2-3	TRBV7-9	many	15	TGTGCCAGCAGACAGGGGAGTATCGACACAGATACGCAGTATTTT	CASRQGSIDTDTQYF
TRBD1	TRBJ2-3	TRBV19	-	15	TGTGCCAGTAGTATAGATGGACAGGGAGAGGATACGCAGTATTTT	CASSIDGQGEDTQYF
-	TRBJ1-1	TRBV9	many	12	TGTGCCAGCAGCGTGGGTAACAGTGAAGCTTTCTTT	CASSVGNSEAFF